Listed below are T cell receptor beta chains from one sample, sequenced in a study of T cell responses to AZD1222 COVID-19 vaccine. TCRdb's table, derived via immunoSEQ multiplex PCR, lists solely in-frame clones and lacks some. The repertoire holds some 140,000 clones, with about 86% as singletons. Sequencing was performed on peripheral blood, taken on day 0 of MenACWY control vaccination. These receptors were taken from an adult in good health. Each CDR3 is given with its conserved first and last residue. Fields, in order: J gene, clone size, D gene, V gene, CDR3 DNA, CDR3 protein. D genes are given only for firm matches. Clone size is not always given. Where it is, it says once, few, many or a class for expanded clones.

TRBJ2-1 NA NA TRBV7-8 TGTGCCAGCAGCTCGAGGCGGGGTGAGCAGTTCTTC CASSSRRGEQFF
TRBJ1-1 NA NA TRBV30 TGTGCCTGGAGTGTACTACGAGTCCCTGAAGCTTTCTTT CAWSVLRVPEAFF
TRBJ2-1 NA NA TRBV14 TGTGCCAGCAGCCGCGATAGCGGAACGTACAATGAGCAGTTCTTC CASSRDSGTYNEQFF
TRBJ1-5 NA NA TRBV6-4 TGTGCCAGCAGTGAGTACCCCCGGCATTTT CASSEYPRHF
TRBJ2-1 NA TRBD2 TRBV11-2 TGTGCCAGCAGCCCCGGACTAGCGAGTCACAATGAGCAGTTCTTC CASSPGLASHNEQFF
TRBJ2-1 NA TRBD2 TRBV5-1 TGCGCCAGCAGCCCCGAAGCGGGGCTCAATGAGCAGTTCTTC CASSPEAGLNEQFF
TRBJ2-5 once NA TRBV6-1 TGTGCCAGCAGTGCAGTACCGGGACTGGGCTCGGAGACCCAGTACTTC CASSAVPGLGSETQYF
TRBJ1-5 NA NA TRBV28 TGTGCCACCCGTTTCGAGCCAGGGCATCAGCCCCAGCATTTT CATRFEPGHQPQHF
TRBJ1-5 NA NA TRBV7-2 TGTGCCAGCAGCCGGTGGAGCAATCAGCCCCAGCATTTT CASSRWSNQPQHF
TRBJ1-2 NA TRBD1 TRBV29-1 TGCAGCGTCCGACAGGGGGATTATGGCTACACCTTC CSVRQGDYGYTF
TRBJ1-1 few NA TRBV29-1 TGCAGCGTTGAAGATTTTGGGACTGAAGCTTTCTTT CSVEDFGTEAFF
TRBJ1-1 once NA TRBV5-1 TGCGCCAGCAGCTGGGGTAGCCTGAACACTGAAGCTTTCTTT CASSWGSLNTEAFF
TRBJ2-2 few NA TRBV12-3/TRBV12-4 TGTGCCAGCAGTAGGGGCACCGGGGAGCTGTTTTTT CASSRGTGELFF
TRBJ1-5 NA NA TRBV5-6 TGTGCCAGCAGTTGGTGGGGAGGCCTTAGCCAGCCCCAGCATTTT CASSWWGGLSQPQHF
TRBJ1-2 NA TRBD1 TRBV4-1 TGCGCCAGCAGCCTCCAGTCGGGACAGGGGAATTATGGCTACACCTTC CASSLQSGQGNYGYTF
TRBJ1-2 NA NA TRBV7-6 TGTGCCAGCAGCCCGGAGACGGGGGGAAACTATGGCTACACCTTC CASSPETGGNYGYTF
TRBJ1-1 NA NA TRBV30 TGTGCCTGGAGTCGCCCGCCAGGGATAAGAGGGACTGAAGCTTTCTTT CAWSRPPGIRGTEAFF
TRBJ2-7 few NA TRBV4-1 TGCGCCAGCAGCCAAGAGCCGGTCGGAGGAACCTCCTTCTCCTACGAGCAGTACTTC CASSQEPVGGTSFSYEQYF
TRBJ2-7 NA NA TRBV5-1 TGCGCCAGCAGCTTGGAAGGGAACACCTACGAGCAGTACTTC CASSLEGNTYEQYF
TRBJ1-4 NA NA TRBV18 TGTGCCAGCTCACCACGGCAGGCTACAACTAATGAAAAACTGTTTTTT CASSPRQATTNEKLFF
TRBJ2-5 few TRBD1 TRBV5-4 TGTGCCAGCAGCCGGATTCCAGGGGGCGGGGAGACCCAGTACTTC CASSRIPGGGETQYF
TRBJ2-7 NA NA TRBV15 TGTGCCACCAGCAGAGGGGGTGGGAGCGGCCGAGGGGGTTACGAGCAGTACTTC CATSRGGGSGRGGYEQYF
TRBJ2-7 NA NA TRBV28 TGTGCCAGCAGTTTCGCAGGGTACGAGCAGTACTTC CASSFAGYEQYF
TRBJ2-4 NA NA TRBV19 TGTGCCAGTAGTATCTCAGCCGATCTGGCCAAAAACATTCAGTACTTC CASSISADLAKNIQYF
TRBJ1-2 NA NA TRBV3-1/TRBV3-2 TGTGCCAGCAGCCAAGACTATGGCTACACCTTC CASSQDYGYTF
TRBJ2-3 NA TRBD2 TRBV9 TGTGCCAGCAGCGTAGCCGGGGCGGGAGGGGCCACAGATACGCAGTATTTT CASSVAGAGGATDTQYF
TRBJ2-1 few TRBD2 TRBV19 TGTGCCAGTAGTATAGATCATTTGGGGACTAGCGGGAGAGGGCACGATGAGCAGTTCTTC CASSIDHLGTSGRGHDEQFF
TRBJ1-3 NA NA TRBV18 TGTGCCAGCTCACGGCCCAACTCTGGAAACACCATATATTTT CASSRPNSGNTIYF
TRBJ1-1 once NA TRBV19 TGTGCCAGTAGTTCGCAGGGAGGGAACACTGAAGCTTTCTTT CASSSQGGNTEAFF
TRBJ1-2 NA NA TRBV5-4 TGTGCCAGCAGCCTACAGGGAGCGGGCGGCTACACCTTC CASSLQGAGGYTF
TRBJ1-4 NA NA TRBV25-1 TGTGCCAGCAGTGAAGGAGGGACACTTAATGAAAAACTGTTTTTT CASSEGGTLNEKLFF
TRBJ1-5 few NA TRBV9 TGTGCCAGCAGCGTAGGGGGTGGTGATCAGCCCCAGCATTTT CASSVGGGDQPQHF
TRBJ2-3 NA NA TRBV7-6 TGTGCCAGCAGCTTAGCTTACACAGATACGCAGTATTTT CASSLAYTDTQYF
TRBJ1-3 NA NA TRBV19 TGTGCCAGCTTGAAACAGGGTTCTGGAAACACCATATATTTT CASLKQGSGNTIYF
TRBJ1-4 NA NA TRBV6-5 TGTGCCAGCAGTTACTCGATAGGTGGTTACCTTGGGGTCCCAGATTTT CASSYSIGGYLGVPDF
TRBJ1-1 NA NA TRBV7-9 TGTGCCAGCAGCCATCCCTCAGTGCAGACCTCGGACCCGCCCTTAGAAGCTTTCTTT CASSHPSVQTSDPPLEAFF
TRBJ1-6 NA NA TRBV5-1 TGCGCCAGCAGCTTGGAGGGGACGGCGGTCAATTCACCCCTCCACTTT CASSLEGTAVNSPLHF
TRBJ1-2 NA NA TRBV19 TGTGCCAGTAGTATAGCTTGGAACTATGGCTACACCTTC CASSIAWNYGYTF
TRBJ2-1 NA TRBD2 TRBV3-1/TRBV3-2 TGTGCCAGCAGCCAAGCGGGGGGTGGCAATGAGCAGTTCTTC CASSQAGGGNEQFF
TRBJ2-5 few TRBD2 TRBV11-3 TGTGCCAGCAGCCTAGGACTAGCCCTCTCTGTATCGGTAACCCAGTACTTC CASSLGLALSVSVTQYF
TRBJ2-7 NA TRBD2 TRBV19 TGTGCCAGTAGTACGAGGACTAGAGGCGAGCAGTACTTC CASSTRTRGEQYF
TRBJ1-3 NA NA TRBV5-5 TGTGCCAGCAGTCCCACAGGGTTCTCTGGAAACACCATATATTTT CASSPTGFSGNTIYF
TRBJ2-3 NA TRBD2 TRBV6-5 TGTGCCAGCAGCCCGCGGGGGTTACTCACAGATACGCAGTATTTT CASSPRGLLTDTQYF
TRBJ1-1 NA TRBD1 TRBV7-9 TGTGCCAGCAGCCCTAGACAGGGGAACACTGAAGCTTTCTTT CASSPRQGNTEAFF
TRBJ1-4 NA TRBD1 TRBV18 TGTGCCAGCTCACCCCGACAGGGCGCCGGTGGTGAAAAACTGTTTTTT CASSPRQGAGGEKLFF
TRBJ1-5 NA NA TRBV4-1 TGCGCCAGCAGCCAAGGGTCAGGGTACGGTCAGCCCCAGCATTTT CASSQGSGYGQPQHF
TRBJ1-1 NA NA TRBV7-9 TGTGCCAGCAGCCCTGTGTCACCTGGGGCTTTCTTT CASSPVSPGAFF
TRBJ2-5 NA NA TRBV4-1 TGCGCCAGCAGCTTTGGATTAAGGCAGGGCCAAGAGACCCAGTACTTC CASSFGLRQGQETQYF
TRBJ2-2 NA NA TRBV5-4 TGTGCCAGCAGCTTCCGGACGGGACTCACCGGGGAGCTGTTTTTT CASSFRTGLTGELFF